This is a list of T cell receptor beta chains from one sample in a study of CD8 T cells in Susac syndrome. Via MiXCR, TCRdb re-called the immunoSEQ multiplex PCR reads, giving one row per CDR3 protein. Of over 150,000 distinct CDR3 sequences in the sample, 85% to 95% were seen once. Sequenced sample: CD4+ T cells from PBMCs. These TCRs come from a human donor with Susac syndrome. Both conserved end residues are part of each CDR3.

v_gene	j_gene	CDR3aa
TRBV29-1	TRBJ1-5	CSVEGTGRESNQPQHF
TRBV27	TRBJ1-1	CASSLNRGGTEAFF
TRBV12-3/TRBV12-4	TRBJ2-6	CASSFSSSGANVLTF
TRBV9	TRBJ2-6	CASSVGGGTEDTYSGANVLTF
TRBV29-1	TRBJ2-7	CSVEGTTGDNYEQYF
TRBV28	TRBJ1-2	CASKLGQQTNYGYTF
TRBV12-3/TRBV12-4	TRBJ1-4	CASSSSPAGEKLFF
TRBV6-6	TRBJ2-5	CASSSRLAGGQETQYF
TRBV6-2/TRBV6-3	TRBJ2-5	CASRPMGVGETQYF
TRBV5-4	TRBJ1-1	CASSVEGTMNTEAFF
TRBV30	TRBJ1-1	CAWSVRGAGTEAFF